This record covers a single TCR beta chain. This sample was taken from a study of identical twins. From the 5' RACE reads, TCRdb called clonotypes with MiXCR, one entry per CDR3 protein. The sample includes approximately 550,000 distinct CDR3 sequences, approximately 20% of them seen just once. The same specimen was also included in a second study, on yellow fever vaccine responses in identical twins. From that study: Vaccine T cell responses of twins reportedly seemed partly convergent and partly personalized.

The clonotype comes from a woman under 30 in good health. The sequenced sample was CD4+ T cells sorted from blood.

This CDR3 is CAGSPGSGHGELFF. The DNA of the CDR3 is TGTGCCGGATCCCCAGGGAGTGGGCACGGGGAGCTGTTTTTT. The V gene is TRBV9, the J gene TRBJ2-2; D assignment may be TRBD1 or TRBD2 (5 bases each). V dropped 10 bases and J dropped 7 bases, with 20 bases sitting between them. The CDR3 contains 14 residues. Germline V lookup: CDR1 SGDLS, CDR2 YYNGEE. Supplemented by reference TRBV9 and TRBJ2-2, the full variable domain reads DSGVTQTPKHLITATGQRVTLRCSPRSGDLSVYWYQQSLDQGLQFLIQYYNGEERAKGNILERFSAQQFPDLHSELNLSSLELGDSALYFCAGSPGSGHGELFFGEGSRLTVL.